The 25 T cell receptor beta chains given below trace back to one sample, sequenced in a study of response to subunit inactivated influenza vaccine. TCRdb re-called the RT-PCR reads through MiXCR, storing one row per CDR3 protein. This sample has fewer than 550,000 distinct CDR3 sequences, with roughly 23% found just once. The material was CD4+ T cells sorted from PBMCs, obtained around 5 days after vaccination. The receptors were sampled from a man in his forties or fifties who received an inactivated influenza vaccine.

V gene TRBV7-2 combines with J gene TRBJ1-5; D not certain. The V and J ends lost 2 bases and 9 bases respectively, with 11 bases between them. The CDR3 contains 13 residues. The germline V gene has CDR1 SGHTA and CDR2 FQGNSA. CDR3 amino acids: CASSLLSESPQHF. CDR3 nucleotides: TGTGCCAGCAGCTTACTTTCTGAGTCGCCCCAGCATTTT.

The V call is TRBV29-1, the J call TRBJ1-2, with TRBD1 matching 9 bases. J lost 2 bases, V lost 4 bases, and 5 bases had no gene match. The germline CDR1 and CDR2 sequences are SQVTM and ANQGSEA. CDR3 size: 14 residues. For the CDR3, the DNA is TGCAGCGTTGCGGACAGGGGCGTCAACTATGGCTACACCTTC. Its protein product is CSVADRGVNYGYTF.

This chain connects TRBV5-4 to TRBJ2-1; the D call may be TRBD1 or TRBD2 (7 bases each). This CDR3 has 17 residues. Looked up from germline, CDR1 is SGHNT and CDR2 is YYREEE (reference sequence). V was trimmed by 5 bases and J by 5 bases, leaving 23 bases between them. For the CDR3, the DNA is TGTGCCAGCAGAAAGAGACCTAGCGGACAGGTTCACAATGAGCAGTTCTTC. Translating it yields CASRKRPSGQVHNEQFF.

This clonotype occurred a few times. CDR3 sequence (DNA): TGTGCCAGCAGCCCGGGACTAGCGGGGGGGAGCTCCTACAATGAGCAGTTCTTC. This codes for CASSPGLAGGSSYNEQFF. The J gene is TRBJ2-1, the V gene TRBV4-2, with 16 bases identical to TRBD2. The J segment lost 0 bases and the V segment lost 4 bases, leaving 3 bases of the junction unmatched. There are 18 residues in the CDR3. Germline CDR1 LGHNA, CDR2 YNFKEQ.

This clonotype showed up just a few times. The chain has TRBV9 and TRBJ2-7, with TRBD1 identical over 8 bases. Unmatched junction bases numbered 5, after V lost 3 bases and J lost 0 bases. The CDR3 is made up of 15 amino acids. The germline V gene encodes CDR1 SGDLS and CDR2 YYNGEE. The CDR3 protein is CASSAGQASSYEQYF. In DNA, the CDR3 is TGTGCCAGCAGCGCGGGACAGGCGAGCTCCTACGAGCAGTACTTC.

This clonotype was detected only a few times. The chain couples TRBV10-3 to TRBJ2-1; TRBD1 is a possible D gene (6 bases). Germline-derived CDR1 and CDR2 are ENHRY and SYGVKD. The CDR3 loop spans 14 amino acids. The V end lost 7 bases, the J end lost 1 base, and 11 bases lay between the germline ends. This CDR3 reads CAIKGQGSYNEQFF. Written as DNA, the CDR3 is TGTGCCATCAAGGGGCAGGGGTCCTACAATGAGCAGTTCTTC.

This clonotype was detected only a few times. The chain uses TRBV28 and TRBJ2-7; 16 bases fit TRBD2. CDR1 is MDHEN and CDR2 is SYDVKM in the germline V gene. The V gene end was trimmed by 3 bases and the J gene end by 6 bases; junction bases not matched to a gene: 5. This CDR3 comprises 16 residues. The CDR3 loop reads CASSLGLAGGPIEQYF. The CDR3 DNA sequence: TGTGCCAGCAGTTTGGGACTAGCGGGAGGGCCAATCGAGCAGTACTTC.

This clonotype was counted a few times. The chain has TRBV20-1 and TRBJ2-7, with TRBD2 matching over 12 bases. Germline V CDR1 and CDR2: DFQATT, SNEGSKA (reference sequence). The CDR3 spans 16 residues. Trimming removed 0 bases from V and 3 bases from J; junction bases left unmatched: 6. In DNA, the CDR3 is TGCAGTGCTAGAGACGGACTAGCGGGACTGAACTACGAGCAGTACTTC. Encoded protein: CSARDGLAGLNYEQYF.

The chain carries TRBV20-1 and TRBJ2-3; D not resolved. Germline V gives CDR1 DFQATT, CDR2 SNEGSKA (reference sequence). The CDR3 is 10 amino acids. The CDR3 DNA sequence: TGCAGCCCAACGGCAGATACGCAGTATTTT. It yields the protein CSPTADTQYF.

This clonotype was detected a few times. V is TRBV4-1 and J is TRBJ1-1; TRBD1 might be the D (5 bases). Germline V gene sequence: CDR1 MGHRA, CDR2 YSYEKL. Trimming pared 1 base from V and 0 bases from J, leaving 18 bases between. The CDR3 length is 18 residues. In nucleotides, the CDR3 is TGCGCCAGCAGCCAAGCGATTAGAAGGGGTCCCATGAACACTGAAGCTTTCTTT. Protein product: CASSQAIRRGPMNTEAFF.

In its sample, this clonotype was seen a few times. The genes are TRBV5-1 and TRBJ2-3, with TRBD2 identical over 11 bases. The CDR3 consists of 17 residues. V trimming: 3 bases; J trimming: 0 bases; junction bases outside the gene matches: 6. Germline CDR1 is SGHRS and CDR2 is YFSETQ. This CDR3 is CASSSRLAGGSTDTQYF. DNA for the CDR3: TGCGCCAGCAGCTCGCGGCTAGCGGGGGGTAGCACAGATACGCAGTATTTT.

The chain recombines TRBV4-2 with TRBJ1-2; D ambiguous. V was clipped by 3 bases and J by 1 base, with 6 bases between them. This CDR3 comprises 13 residues. Germline assignment: CDR1 LGHNA and CDR2 YNFKEQ. The CDR3, as DNA: TGTGCCAGCAGCCACGGCGTTAACTATGGCTACACCTTC. Residues: CASSHGVNYGYTF.

This chain uses TRBV5-6 with TRBJ2-3, with 9 positions matching TRBD2. Trimming at V came to 3 bases and at J to 6 bases, leaving 2 bases not matched to a gene. The germline V gene encodes CDR1 SGHDT and CDR2 YYEEEE. This CDR3 has 13 residues. The CDR3 is CASSWAGGDTQYF. The DNA of the CDR3 is TGTGCCAGCAGCTGGGCGGGGGGGGATACGCAGTATTTT.

This clonotype occurred a few times. The chain employs TRBV5-1 and TRBJ2-2; D tentatively fits TRBD1 or TRBD2 (5 bases each). Germline-derived CDR1 and CDR2 are SGHRS and YFSETQ. CDR3 length equals 15 residues. V lost 2 bases and J 4 bases, leaving 12 bases between the germline ends. The CDR3 sequence: CASSFSGPSTGELFF. The CDR3 DNA is TGCGCCAGCAGCTTTTCGGGACCGAGCACCGGGGAGCTGTTTTTT.

Here the CDR3 reads CASSAAVGYEQFF. The DNA for the CDR3 is TGTGCCAGCAGCGCGGCAGTAGGTTATGAGCAGTTCTTC. The chain employs TRBV3-1 and TRBJ2-1; D is undetermined. Looked up from germline, CDR1 is LGHDT and CDR2 is YNNKEL (reference sequence). The V gene lost 5 bases and the J gene lost 8 bases, with 13 bases spanning the gap. This CDR3 has 13 amino acids.

This chain joins TRBV10-3 and TRBJ2-2; D perhaps matches TRBD2 (6 bases). V was clipped by 6 bases and J by 0 bases, with 8 bases between them. The CDR3 spans 14 residues. Germline V gene lookup returns CDR1 ENHRY and CDR2 SYGVKD. CDR3 sequence: CAIRPGANTGELFF. The CDR3 DNA sequence: TGTGCCATCAGGCCGGGGGCGAACACCGGGGAGCTGTTTTTT.

Of note for this clonotype: This likely comes from a read error, as the CDR3 has no conserved phenylalanine or tryptophan at its end. The chain uses TRBV20-1 and TRBJ2-7; possibly TRBD2 for D (6 bases). The CDR3 contains 12 residues. Germline V gene data show CDR1 as DFQATT and CDR2 as SNEGSKA (reference sequence). V was cut by 2 bases and J by 5 bases, with 10 bases left in between. CDR3 in amino acids: CSARPGAHEQYL. The CDR3 DNA reads TGCAGTGCTAGACCGGGAGCCCACGAGCAGTACCTC.

The genes are TRBV18 and TRBJ2-7; 15 nucleotides line up with TRBD2. The germline gives CDR1 KGHSH, CDR2 LQKENI. The CDR3 spans 19 residues. The trim removed 3 bases at V and 5 bases at J, leaving 14 bases unmatched. In nucleotides, the CDR3 is TGTGCCAGCTCACCGCCGCTTCCGGGACTAGCGGGAGGTAGGAACGAGCAGTACTTC. Encoded protein: CASSPPLPGLAGGRNEQYF.

This clonotype has just one count. This chain uses TRBV10-3 with TRBJ2-7, with 11 bases identical to TRBD1. The germline V gene has CDR1 ENHRY and CDR2 SYGVKD. CDR3 length: 14 amino acids. The trim removed 7 bases at V and 5 bases at J, leaving 7 bases unmatched. Here the CDR3 reads CAITPGQGDHEQYF. The CDR3 coding sequence is TGTGCCATCACGCCGGGACAGGGGGACCACGAGCAGTACTTC.

In this sample, this clonotype turned up a few times. The chain combines TRBV7-9 with TRBJ2-7; no clear D gene. Trimming took 4 bases from V and 2 from J, leaving 6 bases between them. CDR1 and CDR2 (germline): SEHNR, FQNEAQ (reference sequence). CDR3 length: 12 residues. The CDR3 sequence: CASSSTAYEQYF. CDR3 bases: TGTGCCAGCAGCTCTACAGCCTACGAGCAGTACTTC.

The gene calls are TRBV28 and TRBJ2-5; the D is unclear. In germline, CDR1 is MDHEN, CDR2 SYDVKM. The CDR3 is made up of 14 amino acids. V was pared by 5 bases and J by 0 bases, with 10 bases between. CDR3 sequence: CASSLTWDQETQYF. The CDR3 DNA reads TGTGCCAGCAGTCTGACATGGGACCAAGAGACCCAGTACTTC.

This clonotype appeared a few times. This chain uses TRBV12-3 or TRBV12-4 with TRBJ1-1; TRBD1 is a possible D gene (5 bases). There are 13 residues in the CDR3. Between the trimmed V and J ends, which lost 7 bases and 0 bases, there was a span of 9 bases. The CDR3 reads CASKEGLNTEAFF. In DNA form, the CDR3 reads TGTGCCAGCAAGGAGGGGTTGAACACTGAAGCTTTCTTT.

This sequence joins TRBV5-1 and TRBJ2-7; 7 bases agree with TRBD1. This CDR3 comprises 15 residues. Germline CDR1 and CDR2: SGHRS and YFSETQ. Germline trimming cut 4 bases from V and 3 bases from J; bases unmatched to any gene: 10. The CDR3 region is CASSVEQGSLYEQYF. The CDR3 DNA reads as TGCGCCAGCAGCGTCGAACAGGGGAGCCTCTACGAGCAGTACTTC.

CDR3 sequence (DNA): TGTGCCAGCTCAAGACAGGGAGTGAGCACAGATACGCAGTATTTT. Amino acids: CASSRQGVSTDTQYF. The chain is built from TRBV18 and TRBJ2-3; 7 nucleotides align to TRBD1. This CDR3 spans 15 amino acids. Per germline, CDR1 KGHSH and CDR2 LQKENI. Germline trimming cut 5 bases from V and 0 bases from J; bases unmatched to any gene: 5.

The rearrangement links TRBV2 to TRBJ2-5; D is tentatively TRBD1 or TRBD2 (6 bases each). The CDR3 contains 13 residues. V was cut by 8 bases and J by 2 bases, with 12 bases left in between. The V gene's germline CDR1 is SNHLY and CDR2 FYNNEI. The DNA of the CDR3 is TGTGCCAGCGTCCAGGGGAGGCAAGAGACCCAGTACTTC. This encodes CASVQGRQETQYF.